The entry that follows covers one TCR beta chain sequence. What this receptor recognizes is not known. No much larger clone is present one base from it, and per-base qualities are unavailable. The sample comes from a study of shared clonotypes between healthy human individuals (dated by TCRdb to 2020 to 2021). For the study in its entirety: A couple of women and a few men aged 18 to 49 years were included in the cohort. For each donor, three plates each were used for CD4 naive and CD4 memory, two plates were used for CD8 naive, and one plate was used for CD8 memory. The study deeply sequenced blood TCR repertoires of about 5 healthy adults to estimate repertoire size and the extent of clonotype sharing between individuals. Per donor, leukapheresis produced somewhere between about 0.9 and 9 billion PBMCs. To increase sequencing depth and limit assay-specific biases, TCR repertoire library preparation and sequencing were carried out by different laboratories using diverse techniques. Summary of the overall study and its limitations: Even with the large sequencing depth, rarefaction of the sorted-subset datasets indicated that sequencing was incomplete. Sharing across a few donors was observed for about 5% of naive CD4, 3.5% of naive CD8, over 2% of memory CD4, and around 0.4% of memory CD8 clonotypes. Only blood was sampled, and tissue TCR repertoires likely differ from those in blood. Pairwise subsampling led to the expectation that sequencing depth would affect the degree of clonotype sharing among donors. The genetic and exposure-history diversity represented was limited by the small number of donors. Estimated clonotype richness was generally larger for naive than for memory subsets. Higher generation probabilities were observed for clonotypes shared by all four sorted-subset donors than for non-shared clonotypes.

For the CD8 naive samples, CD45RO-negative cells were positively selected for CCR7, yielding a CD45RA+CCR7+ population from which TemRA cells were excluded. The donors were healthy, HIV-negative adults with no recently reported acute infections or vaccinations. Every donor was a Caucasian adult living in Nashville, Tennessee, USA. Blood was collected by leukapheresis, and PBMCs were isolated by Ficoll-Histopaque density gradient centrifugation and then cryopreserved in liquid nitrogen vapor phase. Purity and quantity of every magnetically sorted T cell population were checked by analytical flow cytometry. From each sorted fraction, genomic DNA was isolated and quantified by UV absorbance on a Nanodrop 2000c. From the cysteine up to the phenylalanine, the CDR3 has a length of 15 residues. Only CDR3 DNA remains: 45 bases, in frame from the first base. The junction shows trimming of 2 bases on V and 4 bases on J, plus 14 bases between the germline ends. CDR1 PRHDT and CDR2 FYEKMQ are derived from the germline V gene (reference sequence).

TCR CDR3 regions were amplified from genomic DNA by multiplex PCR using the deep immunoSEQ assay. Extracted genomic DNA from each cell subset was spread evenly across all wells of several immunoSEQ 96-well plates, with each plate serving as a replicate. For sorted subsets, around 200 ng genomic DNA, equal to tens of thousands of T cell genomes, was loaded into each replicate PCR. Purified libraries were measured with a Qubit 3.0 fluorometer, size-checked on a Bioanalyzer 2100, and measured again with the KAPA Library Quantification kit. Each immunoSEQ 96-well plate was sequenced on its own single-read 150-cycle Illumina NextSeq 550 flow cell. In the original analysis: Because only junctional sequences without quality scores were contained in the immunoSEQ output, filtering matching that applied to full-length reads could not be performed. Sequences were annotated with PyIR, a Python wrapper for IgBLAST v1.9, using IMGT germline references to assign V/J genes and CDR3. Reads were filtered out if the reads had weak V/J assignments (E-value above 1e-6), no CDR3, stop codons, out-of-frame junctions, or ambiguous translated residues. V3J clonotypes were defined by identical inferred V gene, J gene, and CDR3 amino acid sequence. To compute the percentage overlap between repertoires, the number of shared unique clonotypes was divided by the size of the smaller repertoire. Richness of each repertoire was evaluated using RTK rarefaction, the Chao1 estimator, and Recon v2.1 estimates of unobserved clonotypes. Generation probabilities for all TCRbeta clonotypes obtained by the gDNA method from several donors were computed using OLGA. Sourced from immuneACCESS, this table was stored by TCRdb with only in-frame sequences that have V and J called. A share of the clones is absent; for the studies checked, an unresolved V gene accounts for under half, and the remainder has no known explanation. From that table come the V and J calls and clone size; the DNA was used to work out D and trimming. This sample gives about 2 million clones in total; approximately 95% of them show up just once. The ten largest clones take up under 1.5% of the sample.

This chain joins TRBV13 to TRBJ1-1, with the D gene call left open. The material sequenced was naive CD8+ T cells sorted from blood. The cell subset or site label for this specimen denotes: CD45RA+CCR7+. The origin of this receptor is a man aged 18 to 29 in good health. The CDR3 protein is CASSLSGSLSTEAFF. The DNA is TGTGCCAGCAGCTTATCGGGCTCATTGAGCACTGAAGCTTTCTTT.